Listed here is a single T cell receptor (beta chain). This entry belongs to a study of OX40 agonist ivuxolimab in advanced cancers. Study summary: Ivuxolimab, which patients received intravenously every 2 weeks, was dosed at 0.01 to 10 mg/kg.

Some clones are missing from TCRdb's copy, which holds only in-frame ones; the method was immunoSEQ multiplex PCR. In the table there are 65,000 to 85,000 clones, 88% of which are singletons. The specimen was CD4+ or CD8+ T cells sorted from blood, collected in a trial of the OX40 agonist ivuxolimab. The receptor's source is an adult with an advanced solid tumor such as melanoma, head and neck, liver or kidney cancer.

CDR3 DNA: TGCAGTGTCTCGGACAGGGGGGCCCAGCATTTT. It specifies CSVSDRGAQHF. V usage is TRBV20-1 and J usage is TRBJ1-5, with 10 bases lining up with TRBD1. The CDR3 totals 11 residues. The germline V gene encodes CDR1 DFQATT and CDR2 SNEGSKA (reference sequence). V lost 7 bases, J lost 11 bases, and 5 bases stayed unmatched.